The 27 T cell receptor beta chains reported below all come from one sample, sequenced in a study of T cells in Graves' hyperthyroidism and ophthalmopathy. What was amplified from RNA transcripts were TCR beta CDR3 regions. First-round RT-PCR of the TCR CDR3 relied on the HTBI primer set. Each CDR3 protein gets one entry after TCRdb re-called the multiplex PCR reads with MiXCR. This sample has over 250,000 distinct CDR3 sequences, with roughly 20% found just once. The specimen sequenced was blood. Receptor source: a man between 25 and 39 years old with Graves' ophthalmopathy.

This clonotype was detected many times. The chain joins TRBV7-3 to TRBJ2-3; perhaps TRBD2 as D (5 bases). The CDR3 covers 14 residues. The V end lost 3 bases, the J end lost 3 bases, and 10 bases lay between the germline ends. Germline CDR1 is SGHTA and CDR2 is FQGTGA. The CDR3 DNA reads as TGTGCCAGCAGCTTCCGGACTGAGACAGATACGCAGTATTTT. This codes for CASSFRTETDTQYF.

This clonotype was detected ten times or more. V and J are TRBV19 and TRBJ2-6; D not certain. Trimming removed 5 bases at V and 0 bases at J, with 8 bases between. This CDR3 is built from 15 residues. Germline CDR1 reads LNHDA; CDR2 reads SQIVND (reference sequence). In DNA form, the CDR3 reads TGTGCCAGTAGTCTGGTGGGCTCTGGGGCCAACGTCCTGACTTTC. Amino acid sequence: CASSLVGSGANVLTF.

The chain couples TRBV29-1 to TRBJ2-5, with D possibly TRBD1 on 5 matching bases. V dropped 8 bases and J dropped 7 bases, with 20 bases sitting between them. The CDR3 has 13 residues. The V gene's germline CDR1 is SQVTM and CDR2 ANQGSEA. CDR3 DNA sequence: TGCAGCACCCGACTGGACACAAGAGGGACCCAGTACTTC. This sequence encodes CSTRLDTRGTQYF.

The chain is built from TRBV20-1 and TRBJ2-1, with 15 bases fitting TRBD2. The germline V gene has CDR1 DFQATT and CDR2 SNEGSKA (reference sequence). The CDR3 runs 19 residues. The trim removed 3 bases at V and 0 bases at J, leaving 9 bases unmatched. The CDR3 nucleotides read TGCAGTGCTAGTCCCACCCCGGGACTAGCGGGAGGCTCCTACAATGAGCAGTTCTTC. As protein: CSASPTPGLAGGSYNEQFF.

This clonotype was counted many times. The chain is built from TRBV12-3 or TRBV12-4 and TRBJ1-1; a weak D match, TRBD1 (5 bases). V shed 6 bases and J shed 1 base, with 12 bases lying between them. The CDR3 has 14 amino acids. The CDR3 reads CASSVGTENTEAFF. The CDR3 DNA reads TGTGCCAGCAGCGTAGGGACCGAGAACACTGAAGCTTTCTTT.

This clonotype was picked up a small number of times. The CDR3 protein is CASSFPTRRETQYF. The DNA for the CDR3 is TGTGCCAGCAGTTTTCCAACCCGAAGGGAGACCCAGTACTTC. This sequence joins TRBV28 and TRBJ2-5; D unresolved. V lost 3 bases and J 5 bases, leaving 13 bases between the germline ends. Germline CDR1 MDHEN, CDR2 SYDVKM. The CDR3 loop spans 14 amino acids.

This clonotype was detected ten times or more. V and J are TRBV5-1 and TRBJ1-2; D may be TRBD1 (6 bases). This CDR3 is built from 15 residues. V shed 0 bases and J shed 5 bases, with 14 bases lying between them. Germline loops: CDR1 SGHRS, CDR2 YFSETQ. CDR3 DNA sequence: TGCGCCAGCAGCTTGGGCCGGGACACGCTATATGGCTACACCTTC. Its protein is CASSLGRDTLYGYTF.

This clonotype has at least ten counts. The gene calls are TRBV20-1 and TRBJ1-1, with 7 bases fitting TRBD1. The CDR3 sequence is 14 residues long. V trimming: 4 bases; J trimming: 1 base; junction bases outside the gene matches: 6. Germline-derived CDR1 and CDR2 are DFQATT and SNEGSKA (reference sequence). The CDR3 DNA sequence: TGCAGTGCTAAACGACAGGGTGCGAACACTGAAGCTTTCTTT. Translation gives CSAKRQGANTEAFF.

This clonotype has a handful of counts. The chain couples TRBV7-2 to TRBJ2-1; 9 nucleotides align to TRBD2. Germline CDR1 reads SGHTA; CDR2 reads FQGNSA. V was clipped by 4 bases and J by 0 bases; unmatched bases: 13. CDR3 length equals 19 residues. This CDR3 reads CASSSYFASGKGSYNEQFF. The CDR3 nucleotides are TGTGCCAGCAGCTCCTATTTCGCTAGCGGGAAGGGCTCCTACAATGAGCAGTTCTTC.

This clonotype was picked up a small number of times. The chain carries TRBV20-1 and TRBJ1-4; D is ambiguous. The CDR3 is made up of 14 amino acids. V was cut by 6 bases and J by 7 bases, with 18 bases left in between. Germline V gene lookup returns CDR1 DFQATT and CDR2 SNEGSKA (reference sequence). CDR3 nucleotide sequence: TGCAGTGCCGAGTACCGGGGTTCGGGTGAAAAACTGTTTTTT. Translating gives CSAEYRGSGEKLFF.

This clonotype was observed at least ten times. The CDR3 is CACRDRGEYTF. CDR3 bases: TGTGCCTGCCGGGACAGGGGAGAATACACCTTC. The chain employs TRBV30 and TRBJ1-2; 10 bases agree with TRBD1. The CDR3 consists of 11 residues. V was pared by 6 bases and J by 11 bases, with 6 bases of the junction left unmatched. Germline CDR1 and CDR2: GTSNPN and SVGIG (reference sequence).

J is TRBJ1-3 and V is TRBV30; no clear D. The CDR3 is 11 amino acids. V dropped 4 bases and J dropped 11 bases, with 12 bases sitting between them. Looked up from germline, CDR1 is GTSNPN and CDR2 is SVGIG (reference sequence). DNA for the CDR3: TGTGCCTGGATCCAAGGAAGCGCCATATATTTT. This sequence encodes CAWIQGSAIYF.

The chain has TRBV10-2 and TRBJ1-5; no firm D call. This CDR3 is 13 amino acids long. The V and J ends lost 3 bases and 0 bases respectively, with 3 bases between them. Germline V gives CDR1 WSHSY, CDR2 SAAADI. CDR3 sequence (DNA): TGCGCCAGCAGTGAAAGTAGCAATCAGCCCCAGCATTTT. It is translated as CASSESSNQPQHF.

This clonotype has a handful of counts. This chain joins TRBV2 and TRBJ1-6; D is perhaps TRBD1 (5 bases). Trimming took 3 bases from V and 7 from J, leaving 19 bases between them. The CDR3 runs 17 residues. Per germline, CDR1 SNHLY and CDR2 FYNNEI. The CDR3 is CASSDLGGGSLNSPLHF. The CDR3 nucleotides read TGTGCCAGCAGTGACCTTGGGGGGGGAAGTTTGAATTCACCCCTCCACTTT.

The chain carries TRBV18 and TRBJ1-1, with TRBD1 identical over 8 bases. There are 15 residues in the CDR3. Trimming took 6 bases from V and 1 from J; bases not matched to a gene: 7. Germline V gives CDR1 KGHSH, CDR2 LQKENI. The CDR3 DNA follows: TGTGCCAGCTCTCCCGAACAGGGGGAGAACACTGAAGCTTTCTTT. It codes for CASSPEQGENTEAFF. The full variable domain, with the rest looked up from reference TRBV18 and TRBJ1-1, is NAGVMQNPRHLVRRRGQEARLRCSPMKGHSHVYWYRQLPEEGLKFMVYLQKENIIDESGMPKERFSAEFPKEGPSILRIQQVVRGDSAAYFCASSPEQGENTEAFFGQGTRLTVV.

This clonotype was counted at least ten times. J is TRBJ1-5 and V is TRBV24-1, with D maybe TRBD1 (6 bases). CDR1 and CDR2 (germline): KGHDR, SFDVKD. V was clipped by 6 bases and J by 7 bases, with 12 bases between them. This CDR3 is built from 13 residues. The CDR3 protein is CATSWGPGQPQHF. CDR3 DNA: TGTGCCACCAGTTGGGGGCCGGGCCAGCCCCAGCATTTT.

The chain joins TRBV3-1 to TRBJ2-5, with TRBD2 matching over 7 bases. This CDR3 is built from 12 residues. Germline trimming cut 5 bases from V and 9 bases from J; bases unmatched to any gene: 6. In germline, CDR1 is LGHDT, CDR2 YNNKEL (reference sequence). The CDR3 region is CASSTRGESQYF. As DNA, the CDR3 is TGTGCCAGCAGCACCCGGGGGGAGTCCCAGTACTTC.

This chain uses TRBV27 with TRBJ2-3, with 13 bases lining up with TRBD2. The CDR3 runs to 16 residues. Looked up from germline, CDR1 is MNHEY and CDR2 is SMNVEV (reference sequence). V was clipped by 6 bases and J by 3 bases; unmatched bases: 6. CDR3 sequence: CASRAWTSGRTDTQYF. The CDR3 DNA reads as TGTGCCAGCAGGGCCTGGACTAGCGGGAGAACAGATACGCAGTATTTT.

In its sample, this clonotype was seen many times. This chain joins TRBV3-1 and TRBJ2-5, with D maybe TRBD2 (5 bases). Between the trimmed V and J ends, which lost 1 base and 2 bases, there was a span of 11 bases. Per germline, CDR1 LGHDT and CDR2 YNNKEL (reference sequence). The CDR3 runs 15 residues. CDR3: CASSQGARVQETQYF. The CDR3 coding sequence is TGTGCCAGCAGCCAAGGTGCGAGGGTTCAAGAGACCCAGTACTTC.

The chain joins TRBV6-1 to TRBJ1-6; the D gene is possibly TRBD1 (5 bases). The CDR3 contains 14 residues. Germline CDR1 is MNHNS and CDR2 is SASEGT. Trimming took off 6 bases at V and 5 bases at J, with 11 bases between the two ends. The CDR3 coding sequence is TGTGCCAGCAGCCCGGACACGAATAATTCACCCCTCCACTTT. It is translated as CASSPDTNNSPLHF.

The chain combines TRBV28 with TRBJ2-5; 10 nucleotides match TRBD2. Germline V gives CDR1 MDHEN, CDR2 SYDVKM. This CDR3 region has 15 residues. V lost 3 bases to trimming and J lost 5 bases; unmatched junction nucleotides: 6. The DNA for the CDR3 is TGTGCCAGCAGTTTTAGCGGGGGGCGATGGGAGACCCAGTACTTC. Amino acids: CASSFSGGRWETQYF.

V gene TRBV11-2 combines with J gene TRBJ2-7; TRBD2 is a possible D gene (5 bases). V was pared by 5 bases and J by 6 bases, with 14 bases between. The CDR3 has 13 amino acids. Germline lookup yields CDR1 SGHAT and CDR2 FQNNGV. The CDR3: CASSLPTRSEQYF. The DNA of the CDR3 is TGTGCCAGCAGCCTACCTACTAGAAGCGAGCAGTACTTC.

This chain connects TRBV18 to TRBJ1-4; TRBD1 matches 7 bases. Trimming at V came to 3 bases and at J to 4 bases, leaving 5 bases not matched to a gene. This CDR3 is built from 15 residues. The germline gives CDR1 KGHSH, CDR2 LQKENI. The CDR3 coding sequence is TGTGCCAGCTCACCCCGGGACAGAAGTAATGAAAAACTGTTTTTT. Translation: CASSPRDRSNEKLFF. The complete variable domain, with remaining parts taken from reference TRBV18 and TRBJ1-4, reads NAGVMQNPRHLVRRRGQEARLRCSPMKGHSHVYWYRQLPEEGLKFMVYLQKENIIDESGMPKERFSAEFPKEGPSILRIQQVVRGDSAAYFCASSPRDRSNEKLFFGSGTQLSVL.

This clonotype was recorded a few times. The chain recombines TRBV7-9 with TRBJ2-2; maybe TRBD2 (6 bases). With 0 bases removed from V and 4 bases from J, the gap between germline ends came to 9 bases. Germline V gene data show CDR1 as SEHNR and CDR2 as FQNEAQ (reference sequence). The CDR3 is made up of 15 amino acids. The CDR3 region has the DNA TGTGCCAGCAGCTTAGCGGACTACACCACCGGGGAGCTGTTTTTT. Translation: CASSLADYTTGELFF.

This clonotype was recorded at least ten times. V gene TRBV20-1 combines with J gene TRBJ2-3; D is perhaps TRBD2 (5 bases). There are 14 residues in the CDR3. Germline V CDR1 and CDR2: DFQATT, SNEGSKA (reference sequence). V lost 6 bases and J lost 3, with 16 bases in between. CDR3 in DNA: TGCAGTGCCTTCGCGGGCTATACTACAGATACGCAGTATTTT. As protein: CSAFAGYTTDTQYF.

The gene calls are TRBV6-1 and TRBJ1-5, with D hard to call. The germline CDR1 and CDR2 sequences are MNHNS and SASEGT. V was trimmed by 6 bases and J by 0 bases, leaving 12 bases between them. The CDR3 has 15 residues. CDR3 residues: CASRKGGYSNQPQHF. The DNA for the CDR3 is TGTGCCAGCAGGAAGGGAGGTTATAGCAATCAGCCCCAGCATTTT.

This clonotype was counted between two and nine times. The chain is built from TRBV28 and TRBJ2-7; 14 bases are shared with TRBD2. This CDR3 region has 17 residues. Germline V gene lookup returns CDR1 MDHEN and CDR2 SYDVKM. V shed 6 bases, J shed 4 bases, and the junction held 11 bases outside the gene matches. The CDR3 sequence: CASSTDRTSGRKYEQYF. CDR3 DNA sequence: TGTGCCAGCAGCACGGATAGGACTAGCGGGAGGAAATACGAGCAGTACTTC.